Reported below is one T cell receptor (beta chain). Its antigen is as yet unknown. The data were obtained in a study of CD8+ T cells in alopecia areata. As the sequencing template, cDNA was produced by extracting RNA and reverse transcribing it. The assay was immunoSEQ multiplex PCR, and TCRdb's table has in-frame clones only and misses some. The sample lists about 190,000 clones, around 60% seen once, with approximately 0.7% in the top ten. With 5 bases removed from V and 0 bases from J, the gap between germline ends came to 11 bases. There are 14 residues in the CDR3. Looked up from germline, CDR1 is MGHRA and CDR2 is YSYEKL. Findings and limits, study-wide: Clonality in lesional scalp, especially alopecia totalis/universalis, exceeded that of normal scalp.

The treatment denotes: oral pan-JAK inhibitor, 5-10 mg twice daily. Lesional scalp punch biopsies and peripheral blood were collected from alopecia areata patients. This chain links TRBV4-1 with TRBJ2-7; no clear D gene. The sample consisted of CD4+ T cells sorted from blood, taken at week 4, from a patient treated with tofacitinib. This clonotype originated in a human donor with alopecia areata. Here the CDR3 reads CASSAGRSSYEQYF. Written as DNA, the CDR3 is TGCGCCAGCAGCGCAGGACGTAGCTCCTACGAGCAGTACTTC.